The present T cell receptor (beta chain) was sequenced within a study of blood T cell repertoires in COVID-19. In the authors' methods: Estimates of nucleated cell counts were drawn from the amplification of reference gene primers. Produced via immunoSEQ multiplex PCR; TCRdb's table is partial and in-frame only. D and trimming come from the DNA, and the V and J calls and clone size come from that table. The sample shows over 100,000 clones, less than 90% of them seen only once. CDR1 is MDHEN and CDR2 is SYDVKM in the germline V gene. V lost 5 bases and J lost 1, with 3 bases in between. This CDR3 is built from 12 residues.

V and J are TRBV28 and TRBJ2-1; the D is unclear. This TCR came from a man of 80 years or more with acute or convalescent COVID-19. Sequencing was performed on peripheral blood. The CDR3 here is CASSTSYNEQFF. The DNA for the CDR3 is TGTGCCAGCAGTACTTCCTACAATGAGCAGTTCTTC.